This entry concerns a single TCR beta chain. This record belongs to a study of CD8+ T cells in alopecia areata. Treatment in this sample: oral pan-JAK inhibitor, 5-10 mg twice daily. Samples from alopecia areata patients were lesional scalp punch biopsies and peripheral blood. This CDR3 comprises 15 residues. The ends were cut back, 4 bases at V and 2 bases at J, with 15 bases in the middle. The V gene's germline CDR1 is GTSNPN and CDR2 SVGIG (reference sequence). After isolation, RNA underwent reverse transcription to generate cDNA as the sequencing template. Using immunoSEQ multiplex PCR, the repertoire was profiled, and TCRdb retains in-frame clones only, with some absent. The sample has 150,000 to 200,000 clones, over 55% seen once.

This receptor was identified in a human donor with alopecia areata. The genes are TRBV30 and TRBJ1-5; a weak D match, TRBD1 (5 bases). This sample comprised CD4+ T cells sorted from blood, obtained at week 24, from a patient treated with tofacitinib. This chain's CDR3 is CAWTPGGFGNQPQHF. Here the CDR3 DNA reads TGTGCCTGGACCCCGGGGGGGTTCGGCAATCAGCCCCAGCATTTT.